This T cell receptor (beta chain) was profiled in a study of blood T cell repertoires in COVID-19. Study-level information: Samples came from the United States, Italy and Spain, spanning acute and convalescent COVID-19.

Original methodology: From reference gene primer amplification, estimates of nucleated cell counts were derived. Measured with immunoSEQ multiplex PCR; TCRdb has only the in-frame clones, and not every one. Clonal size and the V and J genes are those of that table, whereas D and trimming came from the DNA. Of 350,000 to 450,000 clones detected, about nine tenths appear once; the ten largest clones hold roughly 0.9%. J was trimmed by 5 bases and V by 5 bases; bases with no gene match: 10. CDR1 and CDR2 (germline): MDHEN, SYDVKM. The CDR3 has 16 residues. This clone came up once. Within the 2 weeks before study entry, each person in the exposed group met a COVID-19 case.

Sequenced input: PBMCs or T cells enriched from blood (not recorded which). The chain is built from TRBV28 and TRBJ1-2, with 11 bases aligning to TRBD1. This clonotype was sampled from a woman in her 40s who had been exposed to COVID-19. Here the CDR3 reads CASSRSPGQGVYGYTF. CDR3 coding DNA: TGTGCCAGCAGTAGGTCCCCGGGACAGGGGGTGTATGGCTACACCTTC.